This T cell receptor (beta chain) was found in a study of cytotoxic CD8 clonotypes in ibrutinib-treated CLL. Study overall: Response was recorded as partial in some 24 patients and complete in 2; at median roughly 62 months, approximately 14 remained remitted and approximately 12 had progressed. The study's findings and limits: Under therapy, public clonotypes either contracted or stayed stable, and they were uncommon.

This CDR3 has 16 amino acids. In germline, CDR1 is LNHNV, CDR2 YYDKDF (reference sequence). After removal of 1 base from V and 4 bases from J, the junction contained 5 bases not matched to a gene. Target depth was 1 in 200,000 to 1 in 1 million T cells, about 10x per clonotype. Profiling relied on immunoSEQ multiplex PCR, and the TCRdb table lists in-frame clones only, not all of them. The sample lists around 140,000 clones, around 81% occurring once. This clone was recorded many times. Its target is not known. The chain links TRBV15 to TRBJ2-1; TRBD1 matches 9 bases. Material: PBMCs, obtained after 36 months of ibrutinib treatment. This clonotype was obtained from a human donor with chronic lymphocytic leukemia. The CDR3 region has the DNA TGTGCCACCAGCAGAGCGACCGGGACAGGGTACAATGAGCAGTTCTTC. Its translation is CATSRATGTGYNEQFF.